The 14 T cell receptor beta chains below were found in one sample sequenced in a study of CD8+ T cells in alopecia areata. This sample's treatment: oral pan-JAK inhibitor, 5-10 mg twice daily. Investigators isolated RNA and reverse transcribed it into cDNA to act as the sequencing template. Clones were read by immunoSEQ multiplex PCR, and TCRdb kept only the in-frame ones, dropping some. Seen here are roughly 110,000 clones, approximately 51% observed once, and the top ten hold approximately 3.1%. This specimen consisted of CD4+ T cells sorted from blood, obtained at week 24, from a patient treated with tofacitinib. Every receptor here comes from a human donor with alopecia areata.

This chain connects TRBV5-4 to TRBJ2-1; 8 bases are a match to TRBD2. V shed 3 bases and J 4 bases; nucleotides not matched to a gene: 6. CDR3 length: 15 amino acids. CDR1 is SGHNT and CDR2 is YYREEE in the germline V gene (reference sequence). CDR3 in DNA: TGTGCCAGCAGCTGGGCGGGGGGCCAATACAATGAGCAGTTCTTC. Its translation is CASSWAGGQYNEQFF. Full variable domain (remainder filled in from reference TRBV5-4 and TRBJ2-1): ETGVTQSPTHLIKTRGQQVTLRCSSQSGHNTVSWYQQALGQGPQFIFQYYREEENGRGNFPPRFSGLQFPNYSSELNVNALELDDSALYLCASSWAGGQYNEQFFGPGTRLTVL.

The chain joins TRBV29-1 to TRBJ1-3, with 9 bases lining up with TRBD1. J gave up 4 bases and V 6 bases, and 7 bases lay outside the gene matches. CDR3 length equals 14 residues. Germline CDR1 SQVTM, CDR2 ANQGSEA. DNA of the CDR3: TGCAGCGTGCCCGGGACAGGGTACGGAAACACCATATATTTT. This gives the protein CSVPGTGYGNTIYF.

This clone has more than one count but fewer than ten. V and J are TRBV5-4 and TRBJ1-1; TRBD1 agrees at 8 bases. The CDR3 has 15 amino acids. With 7 bases clipped from V and 0 bases from J, the junction kept 8 bases outside the gene matches. Germline CDR1 SGHNT, CDR2 YYREEE (reference sequence). The CDR3 loop is CASGSGGGMNTEAFF. The CDR3 DNA reads TGTGCCAGCGGCTCAGGGGGCGGTATGAACACTGAAGCTTTCTTT.

The chain combines TRBV7-8 with TRBJ1-2; the D is unclear. Trimming removed 1 base at V and 2 bases at J, with 8 bases between. This CDR3 is 14 amino acids long. CDR1 and CDR2 from the germline V gene are SGHVS and FQNEAQ. CDR3: CASSLGTANYGYTF. The CDR3 DNA follows: TGTGCCAGCAGCTTAGGGACGGCCAACTATGGCTACACCTTC.

The rearrangement uses TRBV7-9 and TRBJ1-1; D call uncertain. The CDR3 sequence is 12 residues long. CDR1 and CDR2 (germline): SEHNR, FQNEAQ (reference sequence). The germline V and J ends were trimmed by 3 bases and 5 bases, with 7 bases remaining between them. The DNA of the CDR3 is TGTGCCAGCAGCTTCATCGGGACTGAAGCTTTCTTT. Translating it yields CASSFIGTEAFF.

The chain employs TRBV7-2 and TRBJ1-2; 7 bases line up with TRBD1. This CDR3 spans 14 amino acids. Germline loops: CDR1 SGHTA, CDR2 FQGNSA. V dropped 5 bases and J dropped 6; count of bases not matched to a gene: 9. The CDR3 DNA reads TGTGCCAGCAGCCCACGACAGGGTCTGGATGGCTACACCTTC. It codes for CASSPRQGLDGYTF.

J is TRBJ2-7 and V is TRBV5-1, with D tentatively TRBD1 (6 bases). The V gene lost 4 bases and the J gene lost 2 bases, with 7 bases spanning the gap. Looked up from germline, CDR1 is SGHRS and CDR2 is YFSETQ. This CDR3 comprises 12 residues. As DNA, the CDR3 is TGCGCCAGCAGCCGGGACACCTACGAGCAGTACTTC. It translates to CASSRDTYEQYF.

The chain employs TRBV5-1 and TRBJ1-5; D is unclear. Germline CDR1 and CDR2: SGHRS and YFSETQ. V was clipped by 4 bases and J by 4 bases, with 9 bases between them. There are 13 residues in the CDR3. The CDR3 loop reads CASSETLNQPQHF. The CDR3 coding sequence is TGCGCCAGCAGCGAGACACTGAATCAGCCCCAGCATTTT.

The table lists this clone with a few counts. The V and J genes are TRBV29-1 and TRBJ2-2, with D perhaps TRBD1 (6 bases). The CDR3 spans 12 residues. V was trimmed by 7 bases and J by 1 base, leaving 7 bases between them. Germline V CDR1 and CDR2: SQVTM, ANQGSEA. The CDR3 spells CSGQENTGELFF. CDR3 sequence (DNA): TGCAGCGGACAGGAGAACACCGGGGAGCTGTTTTTT.

V and J are TRBV5-1 and TRBJ1-2, with 9 bases that match TRBD1. Germline assignment: CDR1 SGHRS and CDR2 YFSETQ. J was trimmed by 5 bases and V by 3 bases; bases with no gene match: 5. The CDR3 spans 14 residues. CDR3 sequence: CASSYGTGKYGYTF. CDR3 sequence (DNA): TGCGCCAGCAGCTACGGGACAGGGAAGTATGGCTACACCTTC.

The rearrangement links TRBV9 to TRBJ2-7; the match to TRBD1 covers 8 bases. CDR1 is SGDLS and CDR2 is YYNGEE in the germline V gene. The CDR3 sequence is 15 residues long. J was trimmed by 2 bases and V by 4 bases; bases with no gene match: 8. CDR3 nucleotide sequence: TGTGCCAGCAGCCTAAGGGGGGACAGGACCTACGAGCAGTACTTC. Protein sequence: CASSLRGDRTYEQYF.

The rearrangement uses TRBV7-6 and TRBJ1-2; TRBD1 is a possible D gene (5 bases). This CDR3 has 15 amino acids. Germline V gene lookup returns CDR1 SGHVS and CDR2 FNYEAQ. V lost 4 bases and J lost 4, with 16 bases in between. CDR3 coding DNA: TGTGCCAGCAGCTCGCCGGGGGGAGGGTCCTATGGCTACACCTTC. Amino acid sequence: CASSSPGGGSYGYTF.

This clone was counted between two and nine times. This rearrangement joins TRBV7-9 to TRBJ2-7; a possible D gene is TRBD2 (6 bases). Trimming pared 5 bases from V and 3 bases from J, leaving 17 bases between. CDR1 is SEHNR and CDR2 is FQNEAQ in the germline V gene (reference sequence). CDR3 size: 15 residues. The DNA for the CDR3 is TGTGCCAGCAGCGCCCAGGAGGGACGCTACTACGAGCAGTACTTC. Amino acids: CASSAQEGRYYEQYF.

The rearrangement links TRBV6-1 to TRBJ1-5, with 7 bases aligning to TRBD1. This CDR3 is 17 amino acids long. The germline V gene encodes CDR1 MNHNS and CDR2 SASEGT. V was pared by 2 bases and J by 6 bases, with 13 bases of the junction left unmatched. The CDR3 nucleotides read TGTGCCAGCAGTGAACTGATCGGACAGGATGAAGGTCAGCCCCAGCATTTT. Translation: CASSELIGQDEGQPQHF.